This TCR beta chain is from a study of CD8 T cells in ankylosing spondylitis. General study points: A CD8+ phenotype characterized the disease-linked clones, which were relatively rare in peripheral blood.

Construction of TCR beta libraries was performed using quantitative 5'-RACE with molecular barcodes. TCRdb reprocessed the 5' RACE reads via MiXCR and lists one record per CDR3 protein. The sample contains approximately 24,000 distinct CDR3 sequences, 10% to 15% of which appear only once. There are 14 residues in the CDR3. The germline CDR1 and CDR2 sequences are DFQATT and SNEGSKA (reference sequence). With 6 bases clipped from V and 1 base from J, the junction kept 6 bases outside the gene matches. Note on this clonotype: The antigen is undetermined.

The sequenced sample consisted of blood. The J gene is TRBJ2-3, the V gene TRBV20-1, with 8 bases that match TRBD2. This receptor was obtained from a male donor with ankylosing spondylitis or in good health (not recorded which). The CDR3: CSAQWGLGTDTQYF. The CDR3 DNA reads TGCAGTGCCCAATGGGGACTAGGCACAGATACGCAGTATTTT.